A single T cell receptor beta chain is shown here with its context. Its antigen is undetermined. MiXCR was used by TCRdb to re-call the PCR reads. The sample has some 18,000 clones, more than 30% seen once. Until they underwent thyroid surgery, no patient had received any treatment. The sample comes from a study of metastatic and nonmetastatic thyroid tumors. Points from the study as a whole: Malignant thyroid tumors reportedly had TCR beta diversity that was significantly higher than in benign nodules, in blood and tumor.

Germline assignment: CDR1 SGHRS and CDR2 YFSETQ. Trimming took 5 bases from V and 4 from J, leaving 18 bases between them. The length of the CDR3 is 15 residues. The receptor comes from a male donor with papillary thyroid cancer or a benign thyroid nodule (not recorded which). Some clones in this sample may be carry-over from other donors' samples. The sample was tumor tissue. The chain couples TRBV5-1 to TRBJ2-5; D remains ambiguous. CDR3 sequence: CASSSRRPWAETQYF. The DNA for the CDR3 is TGCGCCAGCAGTTCGAGGCGGCCTTGGGCAGAGACCCAGTACTTC.